This T cell receptor (beta chain) was obtained from a study of blood T cells in healthy people across ages. V was shortened by 3 bases and J by 12 bases, with 9 bases between the two germline ends. Germline V gene data show CDR1 as LGHDT and CDR2 as YNNKEL (reference sequence). CDR3 length: 11 residues. The second PCR ran 7 to 11 cycles with a sample-barcoded 5' primer and J-beta primers. TCRdb independently ran MiXCR on the 5' RACE reads; one entry per CDR3 protein. The sample records just over 1 million distinct CDR3 sequences, under 55% being singletons. The donors, aged roughly 6 to 95, were healthy Caucasians from Russia.

This receptor was taken from an older woman in good health. The chain combines TRBV3-1 with TRBJ2-1; D possibly corresponds to TRBD2 (6 bases). The sequencing input was blood. CDR3: CASSQGSGQFF. The CDR3 region has the DNA TGTGCCAGCAGCCAGGGTAGCGGGCAGTTCTTC.